This record concerns one TCR beta chain sequence. Its matching antigen is unknown. This sample stems from a study of CD4 T cells in relation to SARS-CoV-2 and coronaviruses. Background on the study: PBMCs were cultured with antigen for about eleven days before TCR beta sequencing. Study-wide results and caveats: Each donor contributed either pre-pandemic or post-infection samples, not both.

Data came from immunoSEQ multiplex PCR; TCRdb stores just in-frame clones and leaves some out. Of 23,000 or so clones detected, about 80% appear once; the ten largest clones hold 9.5% to 15%. The CDR3 totals 15 residues. The J segment lost 4 bases and the V segment lost 2 bases, leaving 3 bases of the junction unmatched. Germline V lookup: CDR1 SGHNT, CDR2 YYREEE (reference sequence). CD4+ T cells from unexposed donors were obtained before the COVID-19 pandemic (2011-2018). CD4+ T cells were isolated from the cells after about ten days of culture. As cell numbers allowed, unexposed-donor CD4+ T cells faced SARS-CoV-2 S/N and four cold-coronavirus spikes. Half the medium was replaced with IL-2 medium on days 3 and 7.

Sample: CD4+ T cells from PBMCs, cultured in vitro. The rearrangement uses TRBV5-4 and TRBJ2-2; the match to TRBD2 covers 9 bases. This TCR was sampled from a human donor in good health. This chain's CDR3 is CASSFLAGTTGELFF. Written as DNA, the CDR3 is TGTGCCAGCAGCTTTCTAGCGGGAACCACCGGGGAGCTGTTTTTT.